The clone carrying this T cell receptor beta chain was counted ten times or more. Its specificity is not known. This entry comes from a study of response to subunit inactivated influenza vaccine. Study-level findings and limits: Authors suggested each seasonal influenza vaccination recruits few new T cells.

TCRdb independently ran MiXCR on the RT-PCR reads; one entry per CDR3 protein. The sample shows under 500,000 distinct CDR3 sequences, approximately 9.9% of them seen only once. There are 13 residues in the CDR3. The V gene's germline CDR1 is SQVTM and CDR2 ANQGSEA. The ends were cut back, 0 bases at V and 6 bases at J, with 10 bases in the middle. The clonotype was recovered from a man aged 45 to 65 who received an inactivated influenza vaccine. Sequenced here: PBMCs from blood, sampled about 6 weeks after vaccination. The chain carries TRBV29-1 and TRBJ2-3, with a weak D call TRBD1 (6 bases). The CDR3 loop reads CSVEEQGRDTQYF. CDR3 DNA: TGCAGCGTTGAAGAACAGGGAAGGGATACGCAGTATTTT.